Presented here are 27 T cell receptor beta chains from one specimen sequenced in a study of CD8+ T cells in alopecia areata. RNA extraction and reverse transcription yielded cDNA as sequencing template. Assay used: immunoSEQ multiplex PCR; TCRdb lists only in-frame clones, some missing. The profile shows roughly 200,000 clones, 56% of them singletons. Sequenced material: CD8+ T cells sorted from blood. Receptors originate from a human donor in good health.

This chain links TRBV2 with TRBJ1-5, with D unclear. The CDR3 is made up of 15 amino acids. Germline V gene lookup returns CDR1 SNHLY and CDR2 FYNNEI. Trimming took 2 bases from V and 0 from J, leaving 8 bases between them. CDR3: CASSEIDNSNQPQHF. CDR3 DNA: TGTGCCAGCAGTGAAATAGACAATAGCAATCAGCCCCAGCATTTT.

V is TRBV27 and J is TRBJ1-5; 8 nucleotides align to TRBD1. CDR1 MNHEY and CDR2 SMNVEV come from the germline V gene (reference sequence). Trimming at V came to 5 bases and at J to 6 bases, leaving 9 bases not matched to a gene. The CDR3 sequence is 15 residues long. The CDR3 DNA is TGTGCCAGCAGTGCAGATTCAGGGGGCGGTCAGCCCCAGCATTTT. Translating it yields CASSADSGGGQPQHF.

The chain recombines TRBV19 with TRBJ2-6; D call uncertain. Trimming stripped 5 bases from V and 0 bases from J, with 8 bases between. The germline V gene has CDR1 LNHDA and CDR2 SQIVND (reference sequence). The CDR3 runs 15 residues. The CDR3 coding sequence is TGTGCCAGTAGTCCCGGCGACTCTGGGGCCAACGTCCTGACTTTC. This translates into CASSPGDSGANVLTF.

The chain recombines TRBV4-1 with TRBJ2-2, with TRBD2 identical over 7 bases. After removal of 4 bases from V and 6 bases from J, the junction contained 8 bases not matched to a gene. CDR3 length: 15 amino acids. Germline CDR1 reads MGHRA; CDR2 reads YSYEKL. CDR3 DNA: TGCGCCAGCAGCCCTGGCCCTGGGGGGGCCGGGGAGCTGTTTTTT. It translates to CASSPGPGGAGELFF.

This sequence joins TRBV29-1 and TRBJ2-7, with TRBD1 matching 8 bases. The trim removed 5 bases at V and 5 bases at J, leaving 14 bases unmatched. The CDR3 consists of 15 residues. CDR1 is SQVTM and CDR2 is ANQGSEA in the germline V gene. As DNA, the CDR3 is TGCAGCGTTAAACAAAGGGCCCAGGGGGCAGACGAGCAGTACTTC. It yields the protein CSVKQRAQGADEQYF.

The rearrangement uses TRBV5-1 and TRBJ2-3; D unresolved. The germline V gene encodes CDR1 SGHRS and CDR2 YFSETQ. V dropped 0 bases and J dropped 3 bases, with 8 bases sitting between them. This CDR3 comprises 14 residues. CDR3: CASSLGQRTDTQYF. For the CDR3, the DNA is TGCGCCAGCAGCTTGGGCCAGAGAACAGATACGCAGTATTTT.

This clone has more than one count but fewer than ten. The genes are TRBV2 and TRBJ2-7; TRBD1 is a possible D gene (5 bases). V gave up 5 bases and J gave up 3 bases, with 17 bases separating them. The CDR3 runs 15 residues. Germline CDR1 and CDR2: SNHLY and FYNNEI. The CDR3 DNA follows: TGTGCCAGCAGTACGTGGACGGTACAGGACTACGAGCAGTACTTC. It encodes CASSTWTVQDYEQYF.

This clone was counted once. This chain uses TRBV4-1 with TRBJ2-2; D call uncertain. The V end was cut by 1 base, the J end by 1 base, with 4 bases between. Germline V gene data show CDR1 as MGHRA and CDR2 as YSYEKL. The length of the CDR3 is 14 residues. The CDR3 is CASSQAGNTGELFF. Written as DNA, the CDR3 is TGCGCCAGCAGCCAAGCAGGGAACACCGGGGAGCTGTTTTTT.

This chain links TRBV6-5 with TRBJ2-3; a possible D gene is TRBD1 (5 bases). The V gene lost 6 bases and the J gene lost 4 bases, with 17 bases spanning the gap. There are 15 residues in the CDR3. Germline CDR1 reads MNHEY; CDR2 reads SVGAGI. This CDR3 is CASSDEGQWSDTQYF. CDR3 DNA: TGTGCCAGCAGCGACGAAGGACAATGGTCAGATACGCAGTATTTT.

V gene TRBV29-1 combines with J gene TRBJ2-7; D is perhaps TRBD2 (5 bases). The germline CDR1 and CDR2 sequences are SQVTM and ANQGSEA. V was shortened by 0 bases and J by 4 bases, with 13 bases between the two germline ends. The CDR3 runs to 14 residues. Here the CDR3 reads CSVEDPGLPYEQYF. The CDR3 DNA reads as TGCAGCGTTGAAGATCCTGGACTTCCTTACGAGCAGTACTTC.

As DNA, the CDR3 is TGCGCCAGCAGCTTGGAACAGCGACAAGAGACCCAGTACTTC. Residues: CASSLEQRQETQYF. J is TRBJ2-5 and V is TRBV5-1; D ambiguous. The CDR3 length is 14 residues. CDR1 and CDR2 (germline): SGHRS, YFSETQ. V was cut by 0 bases and J by 2 bases, with 8 bases left in between.

This clone was seen only a few times. The rearrangement links TRBV10-2 to TRBJ2-2, with D hard to call. The CDR3 length is 12 residues. With 2 bases removed from V and 8 bases from J, the gap between germline ends came to 6 bases. Germline assignment: CDR1 WSHSY and CDR2 SAAADI. The CDR3 spells CASSEIGGELFF. Here the CDR3 DNA reads TGCGCCAGCAGTGAGATTGGGGGGGAGCTGTTTTTT.

This chain links TRBV9 with TRBJ1-2; 8 bases are shared with TRBD1. The V gene's germline CDR1 is SGDLS and CDR2 YYNGEE. V lost 3 bases to trimming and J lost 2 bases; unmatched junction nucleotides: 0. The length of the CDR3 is 13 residues. The CDR3 reads CASSDRGNYGYTF. The DNA for the CDR3 is TGTGCCAGCAGCGACAGGGGGAACTATGGCTACACCTTC.

This clone came up a few times. The chain couples TRBV5-4 to TRBJ1-1, with D perhaps TRBD1 (6 bases). Germline-derived CDR1 and CDR2 are SGHNT and YYREEE (reference sequence). This CDR3 is built from 16 residues. The germline V and J ends were trimmed by 6 bases and 0 bases, with 18 bases remaining between them. This CDR3 is CASTEGQTRLNTEAFF. CDR3 sequence (DNA): TGTGCCAGCACCGAAGGACAGACACGACTGAACACTGAAGCTTTCTTT.

V gene TRBV29-1 combines with J gene TRBJ2-7; possibly TRBD1 for D (6 bases). Germline V CDR1 and CDR2: SQVTM, ANQGSEA. CDR3 length: 12 amino acids. The V and J ends lost 2 bases and 9 bases respectively, with 14 bases between them. The CDR3 loop reads CSVERDGGLQYF. CDR3 DNA sequence: TGCAGCGTTGAAAGGGATGGGGGCTTGCAGTACTTC.

This chain's CDR3 is CASSFKTPHYGYTF. CDR3 bases: TGTGCCAGCAGTTTTAAAACACCACACTATGGCTACACCTTC. The rearrangement uses TRBV27 and TRBJ1-2, with D hard to call. Trimming cost V 3 bases and J 3 bases, with 11 bases left between them. The CDR3 is 14 residues long. The germline V gene encodes CDR1 MNHEY and CDR2 SMNVEV (reference sequence).

The chain uses TRBV29-1 and TRBJ1-2; no clear D gene. Germline V gene lookup returns CDR1 SQVTM and CDR2 ANQGSEA. This CDR3 spans 14 amino acids. The ends were cut back, 6 bases at V and 1 base at J, with 15 bases in the middle. Written as DNA, the CDR3 is TGCAGCGTCCAGGCGGGCCTGAATAACTATGGCTACACCTTC. Its translation: CSVQAGLNNYGYTF.

The chain has TRBV5-1 and TRBJ1-6; 8 bases line up with TRBD1. V shed 3 bases, J shed 10 bases, and the junction held 6 bases outside the gene matches. This CDR3 has 14 amino acids. In germline, CDR1 is SGHRS, CDR2 YFSETQ. For the CDR3, the DNA is TGCGCCAGCAGCTCGACAGGGGAAGGGTCACCCCTCCACTTT. It is translated as CASSSTGEGSPLHF. The variable domain in full, with the rest retrieved from reference TRBV5-1 and TRBJ1-6, is KAGVTQTPRYLIKTRGQQVTLSCSPISGHRSVSWYQQTPGQGLQFLFEYFSETQRNKGNFPGRFSGRQFSNSRSEMNVSTLELGDSALYLCASSSTGEGSPLHFGNGTRLTVT.

The rearrangement links TRBV30 to TRBJ1-2; TRBD1 aligns across 8 bases. The V segment lost 4 bases and the J segment 8 bases; nucleotides outside the gene matches: 9. The CDR3 is made up of 13 amino acids. Germline CDR1 and CDR2: GTSNPN and SVGIG (reference sequence). CDR3 DNA: TGTGCCTGGATACCAGGGGGCGCGAGGGGCTACACCTTC. This gives the protein CAWIPGGARGYTF.

The V and J genes are TRBV11-1 and TRBJ2-7; maybe TRBD1 (6 bases). CDR1 is SGHAT, CDR2 FQDESV, per germline (reference sequence). The CDR3 is made up of 16 amino acids. The V end was cut by 0 bases, the J end by 5 bases, with 17 bases between. In DNA form, the CDR3 reads TGTGCCAGCAGCTTAGCGCTGTCAGGGGCAGGCGACGAGCAGTACTTC. It is translated as CASSLALSGAGDEQYF.

In the case of this clone: One end of the junction does not line up with germline, which may come from a read error. V and J are TRBV2 and TRBJ2-5, with D tentatively TRBD2 (6 bases). Germline loops: CDR1 SNHLY, CDR2 FYNNEI. CDR3 length: 13 residues. In DNA, the CDR3 is TGTGCTAGCAGCGGACTAAACCAAGAGACCCAGTACTTC. Translation gives CASSGLNQETQYF.

The rearrangement joins TRBV2 to TRBJ2-7, with D perhaps being TRBD1 or TRBD2 (5 bases each). The CDR3 consists of 15 residues. V was pared by 5 bases and J by 9 bases, with 23 bases between. The germline gives CDR1 SNHLY, CDR2 FYNNEI. DNA for the CDR3: TGTGCCAGCAGTAAACCGGGACGGGAAGATACTGGGCAGTACTTC. Encoded protein: CASSKPGREDTGQYF.

The chain couples TRBV11-2 to TRBJ2-2, with 7 bases that match TRBD2. V gave up 2 bases and J gave up 11 bases; unmatched junction bases: 5. Germline V gene lookup returns CDR1 SGHAT and CDR2 FQNNGV. The CDR3 is 13 residues long. CDR3 protein: CASSLKRGRELFF. In nucleotides, the CDR3 is TGTGCCAGCAGCTTAAAGCGGGGCCGCGAGCTGTTTTTT.

There are a few counts of this clone. Other nucleotide sequences in the sample specify the same CDR3. The chain employs TRBV27 and TRBJ1-6; no clear D. Germline V lookup: CDR1 MNHEY, CDR2 SMNVEV (reference sequence). Between the trimmed V and J ends, which lost 6 bases and 9 bases, there was a span of 12 bases. The CDR3 runs 13 residues. The CDR3 sequence is CASSLGGSSPLHF. In DNA form, the CDR3 reads TGTGCCAGCAGCCTAGGCGGGTCTTCACCCCTCCACTTT.

The V and J genes are TRBV29-1 and TRBJ2-7; D unresolved. V dropped 5 bases and J dropped 0 bases, with 14 bases sitting between them. The CDR3 spans 14 residues. The germline CDR1 and CDR2 sequences are SQVTM and ANQGSEA. CDR3 protein: CSVNKGDLSYEQYF. The CDR3 DNA sequence: TGCAGCGTTAACAAAGGAGACCTCTCCTACGAGCAGTACTTC.

This clone was found many times. V is TRBV6-5 and J is TRBJ2-1, with D possibly being TRBD2 (7 bases). From germline, CDR1 is MNHEY and CDR2 SVGAGI. V was cut by 2 bases and J by 9 bases, with 17 bases left in between. CDR3 length equals 15 residues. The CDR3 region is CASSYGGGLDVEQFF. As DNA, the CDR3 is TGTGCCAGCAGTTACGGGGGGGGCCTGGATGTTGAGCAGTTCTTC.

This clone was counted between two and nine times. V gene TRBV19 combines with J gene TRBJ2-3; D gene unclear. V was trimmed by 5 bases and J by 2 bases, leaving 11 bases between them. The CDR3 totals 14 residues. Germline lookup yields CDR1 LNHDA and CDR2 SQIVND (reference sequence). CDR3 nucleotides: TGTGCCAGTAGTCCGCGGACCCACACAGATACGCAGTATTTT. Translation: CASSPRTHTDTQYF.